These 31 T cell receptor beta chains share one sample of origin, sequenced in a study of T cell responses to AZD1222 COVID-19 vaccine. The assay was immunoSEQ multiplex PCR, and TCRdb's table has in-frame clones only and misses some. Here the sample spans roughly 150,000 clones, around 90% being singletons. The specimen was peripheral blood, collected on day 0 of AZD1222 vaccination. These receptors originate from an adult in good health.

The chain joins TRBV7-2 to TRBJ2-2, with D perhaps matching TRBD1 (6 bases). The CDR3 runs 18 residues. Trimming pared 0 bases from V and 1 base from J, leaving 15 bases between. Germline V gives CDR1 SGHTA, CDR2 FQGNSA. The CDR3 protein is CASSLALGHRENTGELFF. The CDR3 nucleotides read TGTGCCAGCAGCTTAGCGTTGGGGCACAGGGAGAACACCGGGGAGCTGTTTTTT.

The gene calls are TRBV19 and TRBJ1-4, with unresolved D. Germline CDR1 is LNHDA and CDR2 is SQIVND (reference sequence). Between the trimmed V and J ends, which lost 6 bases and 8 bases, there was a span of 16 bases. This CDR3 region has 14 residues. CDR3 sequence: CASRYGLGREKLFF. The CDR3 DNA reads as TGTGCCAGTAGATACGGACTCGGGAGGGAAAAACTGTTTTTT.

This chain joins TRBV5-7 and TRBJ1-3; 9 bases are a match to TRBD1. TRBV5-7 is labeled an ORF, and its function is uncertain. Unmatched junction bases numbered 3, after V lost 0 bases and J lost 2 bases. The CDR3 has 16 residues. CDR3 DNA sequence: TGTGCCAGCAGCTTGGGGTGGGACAGGGCTGGAAACACCATATATTTT. The encoded protein is CASSLGWDRAGNTIYF.

This clone was found once. The DNA of the CDR3 is TGTGCCAGCAGCTTAGCGAACCACGAGCAGTACTTC. Amino acids: CASSLANHEQYF. J is TRBJ2-7 and V is TRBV7-9; no clear D. CDR1 and CDR2 from the germline V gene are SEHNR and FQNEAQ (reference sequence). CDR3 length: 12 amino acids. Between the trimmed V and J ends, which lost 0 bases and 5 bases, there was a span of 5 bases.

The CDR3 DNA reads TGTGCCAGCAGCGCCACGGATGGGAATGGCTACACCTTC. It codes for CASSATDGNGYTF. The chain carries TRBV27 and TRBJ1-2; D remains ambiguous. The CDR3 runs 13 residues. Germline V CDR1 and CDR2: MNHEY, SMNVEV (reference sequence). The V end lost 6 bases, the J end lost 6 bases, and 14 bases lay between the germline ends.

The chain is built from TRBV3-1 (or the pseudogene TRBV3-2) and TRBJ2-7; 8 positions agree with TRBD2. Per the germline V gene, CDR1 is LGHDT and CDR2 is YNNKEL (reference sequence). The junction had 3 bases not matched to a gene; V was cut back by 1 base and J by 1 base. The CDR3 covers 15 residues. CDR3 bases: TGTGCCAGCAGCCAAGGCGGGGGGCAGTCCTACGAGCAGTACTTC. Protein: CASSQGGGQSYEQYF.

This chain connects TRBV12-3 or TRBV12-4 to TRBJ1-2; possible D gene TRBD1, 5 bases. There are 12 residues in the CDR3. V lost 5 bases, J lost 6 bases, and 10 bases lay in between. In nucleotides, the CDR3 is TGTGCCAGCAGTAGCAGGGTGCATGGCTACACCTTC. This sequence encodes CASSSRVHGYTF.

The rearrangement joins TRBV30 to TRBJ1-5; 9 positions match TRBD1. The CDR3 sequence is 16 residues long. V dropped 1 base and J dropped 4; count of bases not matched to a gene: 8. CDR1 GTSNPN and CDR2 SVGIG come from the germline V gene (reference sequence). The CDR3 sequence: CAWSERTGTGNQPQHF. Here the CDR3 DNA reads TGTGCCTGGAGTGAACGAACCGGGACAGGGAATCAGCCCCAGCATTTT.

This chain uses TRBV6-5 with TRBJ2-2, with D perhaps given as TRBD1 or TRBD2 (5 bases each). The CDR3 loop spans 14 amino acids. Trimming left V 7 bases short and J 5 bases short, with 14 bases between. CDR1 is MNHEY and CDR2 is SVGAGI in the germline V gene. CDR3 in amino acids: CASIRGETTGELFF. The CDR3 DNA sequence: TGTGCCAGCATACGGGGCGAAACAACCGGGGAGCTGTTTTTT.

CDR3 DNA sequence: TGTGCCATCAGTGAGGGAAGAGGAGGGGGCGACGAGCAGTACTTC. This translates into CAISEGRGGGDEQYF. The chain recombines TRBV10-3 with TRBJ2-7, with D perhaps TRBD1 (7 bases). Germline CDR1 ENHRY, CDR2 SYGVKD. CDR3 length: 15 residues. Trimming left V 2 bases short and J 5 bases short, with 16 bases between.

The chain couples TRBV6-2 or TRBV6-3 to TRBJ2-7, with TRBD1 as a possible D gene (6 bases). Germline loops: CDR1 MNHEY, CDR2 SVGEGT. The CDR3 sequence is 18 residues long. Trimming left V 1 base short and J 3 bases short, with 22 bases between. CDR3: CASSYFPRRSSTGYEQYF. CDR3 in DNA: TGTGCCAGCAGTTACTTCCCCCGCCGGTCCTCGACAGGCTACGAGCAGTACTTC.

The V and J genes are TRBV5-1 and TRBJ1-4; a weak D match, TRBD1 (6 bases). The V gene lost 4 bases and the J gene lost 7 bases, with 20 bases spanning the gap. CDR1 and CDR2 from the germline V gene are SGHRS and YFSETQ. This CDR3 contains 16 residues. The CDR3 nucleotides read TGCGCCAGCAGCGGCGAATCGAGGGGGGAGAGTGAAAAACTGTTTTTT. Translated, it gives CASSGESRGESEKLFF.

CDR3 amino acids: CASTEVGDTYEQYF. For the CDR3, the DNA is TGTGCCAGCACCGAAGTTGGGGATACCTACGAGCAGTACTTC. V usage is TRBV2 and J usage is TRBJ2-7, with unresolved D. The ends were cut back, 7 bases at V and 2 bases at J, with 15 bases in the middle. Germline lookup yields CDR1 SNHLY and CDR2 FYNNEI. The CDR3 has 14 residues.

This chain joins TRBV7-2 and TRBJ2-3; 7 bases map to TRBD2. The CDR3 runs to 15 residues. V lost 5 bases, J lost 2 bases, and 7 bases stayed unmatched. Germline values: CDR1 SGHTA, CDR2 FQGNSA. DNA for the CDR3: TGTGCCAGCAGCCCGACTAGCCCCACCACAGATACGCAGTATTTT. Its translation is CASSPTSPTTDTQYF.

The rearrangement uses TRBV7-2 and TRBJ1-4; maybe TRBD1 (5 bases). CDR1 is SGHTA and CDR2 is FQGNSA in the germline V gene. The CDR3 is made up of 13 amino acids. Trimming pared 8 bases from V and 1 base from J, leaving 8 bases between. CDR3 residues: CASGRGTNEKLFF. The CDR3 coding sequence is TGTGCCAGCGGTAGGGGAACTAATGAAAAACTGTTTTTT.

The chain has TRBV9 and TRBJ1-3, with 12 positions matching TRBD1. The V and J ends lost 3 bases and 4 bases, in that order; junction bases with no gene match: 17. CDR1 is SGDLS, CDR2 YYNGEE, per germline. The CDR3 loop spans 20 amino acids. CDR3 sequence: CASSAVGQGARLTFGNTIYF. In nucleotides, the CDR3 is TGTGCCAGCAGCGCCGTGGGACAGGGGGCCCGGTTAACATTCGGAAACACCATATATTTT.

The chain couples TRBV25-1 to TRBJ2-2; D ambiguous. V was shortened by 3 bases and J by 3 bases, with 8 bases between the two germline ends. The CDR3 totals 14 residues. CDR1 and CDR2 from the germline V gene are MGHDK and SYGVNS. The CDR3 protein is CASSDLWDTGELFF. CDR3 DNA: TGTGCCAGCAGTGATTTGTGGGACACCGGGGAGCTGTTTTTT.

The chain recombines TRBV27 with TRBJ2-2; perhaps TRBD2 as D (6 bases). Germline CDR1 and CDR2: MNHEY and SMNVEV (reference sequence). This CDR3 is 14 amino acids long. V was clipped by 2 bases and J by 5 bases, with 9 bases between them. The CDR3 DNA reads TGTGCCAGCAGTTTAAGTCGGGGGACCGGGGAGCTGTTTTTT. It encodes CASSLSRGTGELFF.

The chain couples TRBV30 to TRBJ1-5, with TRBD1 matching over 7 bases. CDR1 is GTSNPN, CDR2 SVGIG, per germline (reference sequence). Losses at the gene ends were 0 bases for V and 3 bases for J; bases not matched to a gene: 8. The CDR3 extends over 16 amino acids. The CDR3 reads CAWSVLGQVTNQPQHF. In DNA, the CDR3 is TGTGCCTGGAGTGTACTAGGACAGGTCACCAATCAGCCCCAGCATTTT.

The chain links TRBV5-1 to TRBJ1-4; D call uncertain. Germline V gene sequence: CDR1 SGHRS, CDR2 YFSETQ. The V and J ends lost 4 bases and 5 bases respectively, with 15 bases between them. The CDR3 extends over 15 amino acids. CDR3 residues: CASSEGIGSNEKLFF. CDR3 coding DNA: TGCGCCAGCAGCGAGGGAATTGGGTCGAATGAAAAACTGTTTTTT.

Only one count was recorded for this clone. This rearrangement joins TRBV30 to TRBJ1-2; possibly TRBD1 for D (5 bases). The germline V and J ends were trimmed by 5 bases and 3 bases, with 16 bases remaining between them. The CDR3 contains 14 residues. Germline CDR1 reads GTSNPN; CDR2 reads SVGIG (reference sequence). The CDR3 region has the DNA TGTGCCTGGTTCCCAGCGGGGACTCACTATGGCTACACCTTC. The encoded protein is CAWFPAGTHYGYTF.

The rearrangement uses TRBV30 and TRBJ2-2, with 13 bases lining up with TRBD2. This CDR3 is 19 amino acids long. After removal of 5 bases from V and 4 bases from J, the junction contained 16 bases not matched to a gene. The germline CDR1 and CDR2 sequences are GTSNPN and SVGIG (reference sequence). As DNA, the CDR3 is TGTGCCTGGGCCGGACTAGCGGGGGCCCAAAGGTCGTCCACCGGGGAGCTGTTTTTT. This encodes CAWAGLAGAQRSSTGELFF.

The chain joins TRBV7-2 to TRBJ1-2, with a weak D call TRBD1 (6 bases). V was clipped by 1 base and J by 2 bases, with 8 bases between them. There are 14 residues in the CDR3. Germline V gene lookup returns CDR1 SGHTA and CDR2 FQGNSA. CDR3 bases: TGTGCCAGCAGCTTAGACACAGGGAACTATGGCTACACCTTC. Residues: CASSLDTGNYGYTF.

The J gene is TRBJ2-2, the V gene TRBV7-2, with D possibly being TRBD2 (6 bases). Trimming cost V 5 bases and J 0 bases, with 19 bases left between them. The CDR3 has 18 residues. Germline V gene sequence: CDR1 SGHTA, CDR2 FQGNSA. The CDR3, as DNA: TGTGCCAGCAGCCGTAATATACCGGGACTCACGAACACCGGGGAGCTGTTTTTT. Residues: CASSRNIPGLTNTGELFF.

This sequence joins TRBV4-3 and TRBJ2-1; maybe TRBD2 (5 bases). CDR1 LGHNA and CDR2 YSLEER come from the germline V gene. The CDR3 sequence is 16 residues long. Deletions cut 1 base from V and 5 bases from J, with 15 bases between. The CDR3, as DNA: TGCGCCAGCAGCCAAGGTATGGTCTCGGGAAACAATGAGCAGTTCTTC. The encoded protein is CASSQGMVSGNNEQFF.

The rearrangement uses TRBV3-1 (or the pseudogene TRBV3-2) and TRBJ2-1; D call uncertain. This CDR3 comprises 13 residues. Trimming shortened V by 1 base and J by 9 bases, and 10 bases separated the two germline ends. Looked up from germline, CDR1 is LGHDT and CDR2 is YNNKEL (reference sequence). The CDR3 DNA sequence: TGTGCCAGCAGCCAAGTTTGGGCCAGTGAGCAGTTCTTC. Translation: CASSQVWASEQFF.

The chain links TRBV28 to TRBJ1-2; D not resolved. The CDR3 sequence is 16 residues long. Germline lookup yields CDR1 MDHEN and CDR2 SYDVKM. The V end lost 1 base, the J end lost 0 bases, and 12 bases lay between the germline ends. The CDR3 protein is CASSLLSGEANYGYTF. The CDR3 DNA sequence: TGTGCCAGCAGTTTATTGTCCGGGGAAGCTAACTATGGCTACACCTTC.

This chain links TRBV12-2 with TRBJ2-7; the table's D call, TRBD2, was not checked against the DNA. TRBV12-2 is labeled a pseudogene. This CDR3 has 12 residues. The CDR3 DNA follows: TGTGCAAGTCGCCGGGGGTACTACGAGCAGTACTTC. Protein product: CASRRGYYEQYF.

This chain connects TRBV10-3 to TRBJ2-5, with 8 bases matching TRBD1. V lost 2 bases and J lost 4; bases outside the gene matches: 9. Germline assignment: CDR1 ENHRY and CDR2 SYGVKD. CDR3 length: 16 residues. In nucleotides, the CDR3 is TGTGCCATCAGTGAGCCCGGACAGGGCGGTAGAGAGACCCAGTACTTC. Translation gives CAISEPGQGGRETQYF.

The chain combines TRBV10-2 with TRBJ2-1; unclear D gene. Trimming shortened V by 2 bases and J by 8 bases, and 13 bases separated the two germline ends. Germline V CDR1 and CDR2: WSHSY, SAAADI. The CDR3 sequence is 14 residues long. CDR3 nucleotide sequence: TGCGCCAGCAGTGAGGGGGTGACACGGGATGAGCAGTTCTTC. Its protein product is CASSEGVTRDEQFF.

The chain joins TRBV29-1 to TRBJ1-2; D may be TRBD1 (5 bases). CDR1 and CDR2 (germline): SQVTM, ANQGSEA. The CDR3 loop spans 12 amino acids. The CDR3 protein is CSFRDGTYGYTF. CDR3 in DNA: TGCAGTTTCCGGGACGGAACATATGGCTACACCTTC. The entire variable domain, with the rest obtained from reference TRBV29-1 and TRBJ1-2, is as follows: SAVISQKPSRDICQRGTSLTIQCQVDSQVTMMFWYRQQPGQSLTLIATANQGSEATYESGFVIDKFPISRPNLTFSTLTVSNMSPEDSSIYLCSFRDGTYGYTFGSGTRLTVV.